Each of the 24 T cell receptor beta chains below was sequenced from the same sample in a study of shared clonotypes between healthy human individuals. The protocol was immunoSEQ multiplex PCR, while the TCRdb copy is restricted to in-frame clones and leaves out a portion. The sample records roughly 1 million clones, more than 60% being singletons. The sequenced sample was memory CD4+ T cells sorted from blood. Subset denoted: CD45RA-negative fraction. The receptors stem from a man younger than 30 in good health.

V gene TRBV6-1 combines with J gene TRBJ2-7, with D possibly TRBD1 on 5 matching bases. This CDR3 spans 15 amino acids. The germline gives CDR1 MNHNS, CDR2 SASEGT. Trimming removed 8 bases from V and 0 bases from J, with 17 bases in between. The CDR3 DNA sequence: TGTGCCAGCCACCCAAAGACAGCAAGCTCCTACGAGCAGTACTTC. Amino acid sequence: CASHPKTASSYEQYF.

This clone was counted between two and nine times. The chain has TRBV2 and TRBJ1-4, with D unclear. The germline V gene encodes CDR1 SNHLY and CDR2 FYNNEI. The CDR3 has 11 amino acids. V lost 4 bases and J 8 bases, leaving 5 bases between the germline ends. Written as DNA, the CDR3 is TGTGCCAGCAGTGTGAGGGAAAAACTGTTTTTT. Residues: CASSVREKLFF.

The V gene is TRBV7-9, the J gene TRBJ2-7, with D perhaps being TRBD1 or TRBD2 (5 bases each). The CDR3 is 14 residues long. Between the trimmed V and J ends, which lost 5 bases and 3 bases, there was a span of 14 bases. Per the germline V gene, CDR1 is SEHNR and CDR2 is FQNEAQ (reference sequence). Here the CDR3 reads CASSKTGRFYEQYF. Written as DNA, the CDR3 is TGTGCCAGCAGCAAGACGGGACGCTTCTACGAGCAGTACTTC.

The chain couples TRBV29-1 to TRBJ2-5; D possibly corresponds to TRBD1 (6 bases). This CDR3 region has 12 residues. The germline V gene has CDR1 SQVTM and CDR2 ANQGSEA. Trimming removed 7 bases from V and 4 bases from J, with 13 bases in between. The CDR3 loop is CSGGRGRETQYF. The CDR3 DNA sequence: TGCAGCGGGGGCAGGGGACGAGAGACCCAGTACTTC.

CDR3 residues: CASSEGDRENSPLHF. The DNA for the CDR3 is TGTGCCAGCAGTGAGGGGGACAGGGAGAATTCACCCCTCCACTTT. The rearrangement uses TRBV2 and TRBJ1-6; 9 bases line up with TRBD1. Per the germline V gene, CDR1 is SNHLY and CDR2 is FYNNEI. Losses at the gene ends were 3 bases for V and 7 bases for J; bases not matched to a gene: 4. This CDR3 contains 15 residues. The whole variable domain, remainder taken from reference TRBV2 and TRBJ1-6, is EPEVTQTPSHQVTQMGQEVILRCVPISNHLYFYWYRQILGQKVEFLVSFYNNEISEKSEIFDDQFSVERPDGSNFTLKIRSTKLEDSAMYFCASSEGDRENSPLHFGNGTRLTVT.

V is TRBV2 and J is TRBJ1-1; a weak D match, TRBD1 (5 bases). V lost 5 bases to trimming and J lost 0 bases, with 10 bases between them. The CDR3 is made up of 14 amino acids. CDR1 SNHLY and CDR2 FYNNEI come from the germline V gene. The CDR3 is CASSTEGMNTEAFF. Here the CDR3 DNA reads TGTGCCAGCAGTACGGAGGGGATGAACACTGAAGCTTTCTTT. Based on the CDR3 plus reference TRBV2 and TRBJ1-1, the full variable domain is EPEVTQTPSHQVTQMGQEVILRCVPISNHLYFYWYRQILGQKVEFLVSFYNNEISEKSEIFDDQFSVERPDGSNFTLKIRSTKLEDSAMYFCASSTEGMNTEAFFGQGTRLTVV.

The V call is TRBV30, the J call TRBJ2-5; 9 positions agree with TRBD1. The CDR3 is made up of 15 amino acids. Losses at the gene ends were 5 bases for V and 2 bases for J; bases not matched to a gene: 9. Germline CDR1 GTSNPN, CDR2 SVGIG (reference sequence). The CDR3 region is CAWLRDRATQETQYF. The CDR3 DNA reads TGTGCCTGGTTAAGGGACAGGGCGACGCAAGAGACCCAGTACTTC.

This chain connects TRBV5-1 to TRBJ2-7; no clear D gene. The V end was cut by 2 bases, the J end by 4 bases, with 10 bases between. The length of the CDR3 is 13 residues. Germline loops: CDR1 SGHRS, CDR2 YFSETQ. In DNA form, the CDR3 reads TGCGCCAGCAGCTTTAATTTATATTACGAGCAGTACTTC. As protein: CASSFNLYYEQYF.

The V gene is TRBV6-1, the J gene TRBJ1-4; TRBD1 aligns across 9 bases. CDR1 is MNHNS, CDR2 SASEGT, per germline. The J segment lost 8 bases and the V segment lost 4 bases, leaving 11 bases of the junction unmatched. The CDR3 has 16 amino acids. This CDR3 reads CASSVGQGGSGEKLFF. The CDR3 DNA reads TGTGCCAGCAGTGTGGGACAGGGAGGAAGTGGGGAAAAACTGTTTTTT.

J is TRBJ1-4 and V is TRBV4-1; D gene ambiguous. This CDR3 has 16 amino acids. Germline CDR1 is MGHRA and CDR2 is YSYEKL. V gave up 0 bases and J gave up 4 bases, with 12 bases separating them. The CDR3 sequence is CASSQDRAVYNEKLFF. The CDR3 DNA reads TGCGCCAGCAGCCAAGATCGGGCGGTGTATAATGAAAAACTGTTTTTT.

The genes are TRBV10-1 and TRBJ2-7; D may be TRBD2 (6 bases). The CDR3 loop spans 15 amino acids. V was cut by 0 bases and J by 4 bases, with 13 bases left in between. Germline V gives CDR1 WNHNN, CDR2 SYGVQD (reference sequence). The CDR3: CASSESTVRGYEQYF. CDR3 DNA sequence: TGCGCCAGCAGTGAGTCGACAGTTCGGGGGTACGAGCAGTACTTC.

The V call is TRBV6-6, the J call TRBJ1-5; D ambiguous. The germline V gene encodes CDR1 MNHNY and CDR2 SVGAGI (reference sequence). V was trimmed by 0 bases and J by 2 bases, leaving 8 bases between them. This CDR3 spans 15 amino acids. The CDR3 DNA reads TGTGCCAGCAGTTACTCGATATCAGGCAATCAGCCCCAGCATTTT. Protein sequence: CASSYSISGNQPQHF.

This clone was found a few times. Other DNA variants within this sample encode the same CDR3. This chain links TRBV2 with TRBJ2-7; D may be TRBD2 (5 bases). There are 13 residues in the CDR3. CDR1 is SNHLY and CDR2 is FYNNEI in the germline V gene. The germline V and J ends were trimmed by 4 bases and 0 bases, with 7 bases remaining between them. For the CDR3, the DNA is TGTGCCAGCAGTGCCGGGGTCTCCTACGAGCAGTACTTC. Translated, it gives CASSAGVSYEQYF.

The V call is TRBV19, the J call TRBJ2-2; D is uncertain. Between the trimmed V and J ends, which lost 1 base and 7 bases, there was a span of 4 bases. This CDR3 contains 12 residues. CDR1 and CDR2 (germline): LNHDA, SQIVND (reference sequence). Here the CDR3 reads CASSIVGGELFF. The CDR3 coding sequence is TGTGCCAGTAGTATAGTCGGCGGGGAGCTGTTTTTT.

The J gene is TRBJ1-6, the V gene TRBV11-2; D might be TRBD1 (6 bases). The germline V gene has CDR1 SGHAT and CDR2 FQNNGV. Trimming shortened V by 4 bases and J by 7 bases, and 14 bases separated the two germline ends. There are 15 residues in the CDR3. The CDR3 nucleotides are TGTGCCAGCAGCTCTTCCGGGACACCCAATTCACCCCTCCACTTT. It translates to CASSSSGTPNSPLHF.

The chain carries TRBV19 and TRBJ2-7; D remains ambiguous. Per the germline V gene, CDR1 is LNHDA and CDR2 is SQIVND (reference sequence). The CDR3 has 14 residues. Between the trimmed V and J ends, which lost 3 bases and 3 bases, there was a span of 12 bases. The CDR3 spells CASSISGTYYEQYF. In nucleotides, the CDR3 is TGTGCCAGTAGTATCTCAGGCACTTACTACGAGCAGTACTTC.

The J gene is TRBJ2-1, the V gene TRBV10-3, with D possibly being TRBD2 (6 bases). The CDR3 is 14 residues long. The V end lost 2 bases, the J end lost 9 bases, and 14 bases lay between the germline ends. Germline V gene lookup returns CDR1 ENHRY and CDR2 SYGVKD. The CDR3 protein is CAISEERVGSEQFF. In nucleotides, the CDR3 is TGTGCCATCAGTGAGGAGCGGGTAGGTAGTGAGCAGTTCTTC.

The chain carries TRBV7-2 and TRBJ2-1; 10 positions agree with TRBD2. Germline V lookup: CDR1 SGHTA, CDR2 FQGNSA. The junction had 8 bases not matched to a gene; V was cut back by 5 bases and J by 7 bases. CDR3 size: 15 residues. The CDR3 DNA is TGTGCCAGCAGCCTTACTAGCGGGGCACAGAATGAGCAGTTCTTC. Amino acids: CASSLTSGAQNEQFF.

As regards this clone: Other DNA sequences in the sample encode the same CDR3. V is TRBV11-3 and J is TRBJ1-1, with D perhaps matching TRBD1 (6 bases). The V gene's germline CDR1 is SGHNT and CDR2 YENEEA. The CDR3 extends over 13 amino acids. Deletions cut 5 bases from V and 1 base from J, with 8 bases between. CDR3 nucleotides: TGTGCCAGCAGCCGACAGGAGAACACTGAAGCTTTCTTT. This translates into CASSRQENTEAFF.

This sequence joins TRBV7-9 and TRBJ1-1; perhaps TRBD1 as D (5 bases). This CDR3 spans 13 amino acids. Deletions cut 3 bases from V and 4 bases from J, with 9 bases between. CDR1 and CDR2 (germline): SEHNR, FQNEAQ (reference sequence). The CDR3 loop reads CASSFWGGTEAFF. The CDR3 coding sequence is TGTGCCAGCAGCTTCTGGGGGGGCACTGAAGCTTTCTTT.

The chain carries TRBV5-6 and TRBJ2-2, with D perhaps TRBD2 (6 bases). Germline CDR1 SGHDT, CDR2 YYEEEE. Trimming removed 2 bases from V and 0 bases from J, with 11 bases in between. CDR3 length: 16 residues. The CDR3 DNA follows: TGTGCCAGCAGCTTCCGGCGGGGCCCGAACACCGGGGAGCTGTTTTTT. Its protein product is CASSFRRGPNTGELFF.

The V and J genes are TRBV7-9 and TRBJ2-7; D may correspond to TRBD1 or TRBD2 (5 bases each). The germline V gene has CDR1 SEHNR and CDR2 FQNEAQ (reference sequence). V dropped 2 bases and J dropped 3 bases, with 11 bases sitting between them. This CDR3 has 14 amino acids. The CDR3 bases are TGTGCCAGCAGCTTAACAAGGGACGACTACGAGCAGTACTTC. It is translated as CASSLTRDDYEQYF.

The CDR3 sequence: CASSLDRFNSPLHF. The DNA of the CDR3 is TGTGCCAGCAGCTTAGACAGGTTTAATTCACCCCTCCACTTT. J is TRBJ1-6 and V is TRBV11-2; D call uncertain. Deletions cut 0 bases from V and 6 bases from J, with 6 bases between. Per germline, CDR1 SGHAT and CDR2 FQNNGV. CDR3 length equals 14 residues.

This chain links TRBV30 with TRBJ1-4; the D gene is possibly TRBD1 (6 bases). Deletions cut 4 bases from V and 3 bases from J, with 9 bases between. CDR1 and CDR2 (germline): GTSNPN, SVGIG (reference sequence). The CDR3 has 13 amino acids. CDR3 residues: CAWTGVSNEKLFF. Here the CDR3 DNA reads TGTGCCTGGACAGGGGTATCTAATGAAAAACTGTTTTTT.